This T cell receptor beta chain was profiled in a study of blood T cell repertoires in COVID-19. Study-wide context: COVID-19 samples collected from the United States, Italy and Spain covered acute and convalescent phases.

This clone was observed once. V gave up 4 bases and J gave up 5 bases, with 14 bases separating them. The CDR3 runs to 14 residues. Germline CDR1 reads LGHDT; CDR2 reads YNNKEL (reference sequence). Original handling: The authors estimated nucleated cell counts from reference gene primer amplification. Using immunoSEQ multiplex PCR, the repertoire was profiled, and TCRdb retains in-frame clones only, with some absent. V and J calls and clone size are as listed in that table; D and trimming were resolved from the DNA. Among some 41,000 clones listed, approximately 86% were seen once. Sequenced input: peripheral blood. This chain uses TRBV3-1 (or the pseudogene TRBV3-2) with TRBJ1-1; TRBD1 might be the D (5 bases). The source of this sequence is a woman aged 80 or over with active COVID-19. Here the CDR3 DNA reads TGTGCCAGCAGCCCTGCGAAGGGGAATACTGAAGCTTTCTTT. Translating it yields CASSPAKGNTEAFF.